The clone carrying this TCR beta chain was detected once. The target antigen is unknown. This sample is drawn from a study of siplizumab effects on memory and regulatory T cells. This table comes from immunoSEQ multiplex PCR, and its TCRdb copy is limited to in-frame clones, with some not included. The repertoire holds 100,000 or so clones, 75% to 95% seen once, with about 0.15% in the top ten. Study results and caveats: Proliferating siplizumab-culture Treg suppressive function went unconfirmed.

The TCR was taken from a human donor in good health. The specimen was CD4+ T cells sorted from blood.

CDR3 residues: CASSPSSITGELFF. The CDR3 bases are TGTGCCAGCAGTCCGAGTTCGATCACCGGGGAGCTGTTTTTT. The chain uses TRBV9 and TRBJ2-2; D gene unclear. CDR1 is SGDLS and CDR2 is YYNGEE in the germline V gene. The CDR3 consists of 14 residues. Trimming took 5 bases from V and 4 from J, leaving 12 bases between them.